The rows below give T cell receptor beta chains drawn from one sample of a study of T-cell memory formation after mild COVID-19. TCRdb passed the 5' RACE reads through MiXCR, listing each CDR3 protein once. The data contain roughly 170,000 distinct CDR3 sequences, 20% to 25% of them singletons. The specimen sequenced was PBMCs or a T cell subset sorted from them (not recorded which). The receptors derive from an adult woman who had mild COVID-19 (a few samples of this study predate the infection). Cell type and time point are not known. CDR3s include the opening cysteine and the closing phenylalanine or tryptophan. A D gene is named only where the DNA matches it firmly. A clone size is listed for some rows: how often the clone was seen (once, few, many), or a class if it is expanded.

D	length	size	V	J	DNA	CDR3
TRBD1	13	few	TRBV20-1	TRBJ1-2	TGCAGTGCTCTGGACAGGGTTAACTATGGCTACACCTTC	CSALDRVNYGYTF
NA	16	few	TRBV4-1	TRBJ2-7	TGCGCCAGCAGCCAAGTTTTTGGGAAGGAGACCTACGAGCAGTACTTC	CASSQVFGKETYEQYF
NA	12	NA	TRBV20-1	TRBJ1-1	TGCAGTGCTACTAAGGGCGGCACTGAAGCTTTCTTT	CSATKGGTEAFF
TRBD1	16	NA	TRBV27	TRBJ1-1	TGTGCCAGCAGTTTAAGGGGGCCTGGGGGGAACACTGAAGCTTTCTTT	CASSLRGPGGNTEAFF
NA	13	few	TRBV5-6	TRBJ2-5	TGTGCCAGCCAGCTACGGTCTCAAGAGACCCAGTACTTC	CASQLRSQETQYF
NA	13	NA	TRBV20-1	TRBJ2-7	TGCAGTGCTAGATGGGGGGGCGCGTACGAGCAGTACTTC	CSARWGGAYEQYF
TRBD2	15	few	TRBV5-5	TRBJ2-7	TGTGCCAGCAGCTTGGCTTTAGCGGGAGTGTATGAGCAGTACTTC	CASSLALAGVYEQYF
TRBD2	17	NA	TRBV6-6	TRBJ2-1	TGTGCCAGCAGTTACTCAGCGGGACTAGACCACTACAATGAGCAGTTCTTC	CASSYSAGLDHYNEQFF
NA	17	NA	TRBV15	TRBJ2-3	TGTGCCACCAGCAGAGATGGGCTCAACCCCAGCACAGATACGCAGTATTTT	CATSRDGLNPSTDTQYF
TRBD1	18	NA	TRBV6-1	TRBJ1-5	TGTGCCAGCAGTTCACGGTACAGGGGGCCGGTCGGGGATCAGCCCCAGCATTTT	CASSSRYRGPVGDQPQHF
TRBD1	14	few	TRBV29-1	TRBJ1-2	TGCAGCTTCTGGGACAGGGAGTTAGACGATGGCTACACCTTC	CSFWDRELDDGYTF
TRBD1	12	NA	TRBV29-1	TRBJ1-5	TGCAGCGTCAAACAGGGGAATCAGCCCCAGCATTTT	CSVKQGNQPQHF
NA	14	many	TRBV20-1	TRBJ1-1	TGCAGTGCTAGAGGGATAGAAGAAAGGGTCGAAGCTTTCTTT	CSARGIEERVEAFF
TRBD1	15	few	TRBV5-4	TRBJ1-2	TGTGCCAGCAGCTTGGTGACAGGGGTTGACTATGGCTACACCTTC	CASSLVTGVDYGYTF
NA	15	NA	TRBV21-1	TRBJ2-7	TGTGCCAGCAGCAAAGGAGAAGGGGGCTCCTACGAGCAGTACTTC	CASSKGEGGSYEQYF
NA	15	few	TRBV11-2	TRBJ2-7	TGTGCCAGCAGCTCGGGGGGCTTCAGCCCCTACGAGCAGTACTTC	CASSSGGFSPYEQYF
NA	15	NA	TRBV4-2	TRBJ1-1	TGTGCCAGCAGCCAAGAGAGGGCTCAGGGGACTGAAGCTTTCTTT	CASSQERAQGTEAFF
TRBD2	15	NA	TRBV3-1	TRBJ2-1	TGTGCCAGCAGCCCGTTACTAGCGGGAGGTCAGGAGCAGTTCTTC	CASSPLLAGGQEQFF
NA	14	NA	TRBV9	TRBJ1-2	TGTGCCAGCAGCGTAGCCCAAGGTTTTTATGGCTACACCTTC	CASSVAQGFYGYTF
NA	13	NA	TRBV30	TRBJ2-7	TGTGCCTGGAGGCAAAGGGGCTCCTACGAGCAGTACTTC	CAWRQRGSYEQYF
NA	15	NA	TRBV5-1	TRBJ2-7	TGCGCCAGCAGGGAGGGGGGCAGCGCAACCTACGAGCAGTACTTC	CASREGGSATYEQYF
NA	15	NA	TRBV24-1	TRBJ1-3	TGTGCCACCAGTGATGAGGGTCATGCTGGAAACACCATATATTTT	CATSDEGHAGNTIYF
TRBD1	12	few	TRBV29-1	TRBJ2-7	TGCAGCGTTCGACAGGGGGTCTACGAGCAGTACTTC	CSVRQGVYEQYF
NA	16	NA	TRBV7-2	TRBJ1-2	TGTGCCAGCAGCTTCGGTATTTACTTGGAGCGAGATGGCTACACCTTC	CASSFGIYLERDGYTF
NA	14	NA	TRBV7-9	TRBJ1-2	TGTGCCAGCAGCTTTACTTTCGGCAACTATGGCTACACCTTC	CASSFTFGNYGYTF
NA	14	few	TRBV7-3	TRBJ2-1	TGTGCCAGCAGCCCTATCGGGGGTGGGGATGAGCAGTTCTTC	CASSPIGGGDEQFF
TRBD2	12	NA	TRBV29-1	TRBJ2-7	TGCAGCGTTGAAGCGGGAGGGTACGAGCAGTACTTC	CSVEAGGYEQYF
TRBD2	16	few	TRBV4-3	TRBJ2-3	TGCGCCAGCAGCCAAAACTTAGCGGGAAGCACAGATACGCAGTATTTT	CASSQNLAGSTDTQYF
NA	19	few	TRBV4-1	TRBJ2-2	TGCGCCAGCAGCCAAGCCCGGGGAAGGGTCAGTGAGAACACCGGGGAGCTGTTTTTT	CASSQARGRVSENTGELFF
NA	15	many	TRBV7-9	TRBJ2-5	TGTGCCAGCAGCTTAGCGGAGGCAGCCCAAGAGACCCAGTACTTC	CASSLAEAAQETQYF
TRBD1	14	NA	TRBV30	TRBJ1-1	TGTGCCATACACAGGGGGGATATGAACACTGAAGCTTTCTTT	CAIHRGDMNTEAFF
NA	18	few	TRBV6-1	TRBJ1-4	TGTGCCAGCAGTGACGCGGGTCTCCTCTACCCAACTAATGAAAAACTGTTTTTT	CASSDAGLLYPTNEKLFF
NA	13	few	TRBV11-2	TRBJ2-1	TGTGCCAGCAGCGAAAGCGCGTACAATGAGCAGTTCTTC	CASSESAYNEQFF
NA	15	few	TRBV2	TRBJ2-3	TGTGCCAGCAGTGCTGACCTCCGGGCGGCAGATACGCAGTATTTT	CASSADLRAADTQYF
NA	15	NA	TRBV9	TRBJ1-1	TGTGCCAGCAGCGTATCGGGGGCAGGGAACACTGAAGCTTTCTTT	CASSVSGAGNTEAFF
NA	12	NA	TRBV19	TRBJ1-2	TGTGACAGTAGCCCAGCGGGGGACGGCTACACCTTC	CDSSPAGDGYTF
NA	14	NA	TRBV7-9	TRBJ1-2	TGTGCCAGCAGCCACCCGGACCTACTCTATGGCTACACCTTC	CASSHPDLLYGYTF
NA	14	NA	TRBV12-3/TRBV12-4	TRBJ2-3	TGTGCCAGCAGTTTTGAACAGGCCCCAGATACGCAGTATTTT	CASSFEQAPDTQYF
TRBD1	15	NA	TRBV27	TRBJ1-2	TGTGCCAGAAGTTTATCGGGGACAGCAAACTATGGCTACACCTTC	CARSLSGTANYGYTF
NA	14	NA	TRBV6-1	TRBJ1-1	TGTGCCAGCAGTGAGACACCTCGGAACACTGAAGCTTTCTTT	CASSETPRNTEAFF
NA	13	few	TRBV29-1	TRBJ2-2	TGCAGCGTTGAAGCGGCAGGCACCGGGGAGCTGTTTTTT	CSVEAAGTGELFF
TRBD1	11	few	TRBV13	TRBJ2-7	TGTGCCAGCAGCCTATGGGCAGGGGGCCACTTC	CASSLWAGGHF
TRBD2	12	few	TRBV2	TRBJ2-7	TGTGCCAGCACGGGCGGGAGGTACGAGCAGTACTTC	CASTGGRYEQYF
NA	13	NA	TRBV2	TRBJ2-7	TGTGCCCATCGACAGAGGAGCTCCTACGAGCAGTACTTC	CAHRQRSSYEQYF
NA	13	NA	TRBV30	TRBJ1-5	TGTGCCTGGTCCCAGGGTGGCAGTCAGCCCCAGCATTTT	CAWSQGGSQPQHF
NA	14	NA	TRBV7-9	TRBJ2-1	TGTGCCAGCAGCTTAGCGGTAGTCTACAATGAGCAGTTCTTC	CASSLAVVYNEQFF
NA	16	few	TRBV6-5	TRBJ2-1	TGTGCCAGCAGTCAAGGAGGGGGCTATGGGTACAATGAGCAGTTCTTC	CASSQGGGYGYNEQFF
TRBD1	14	once	TRBV11-2	TRBJ1-3	TGTGCCAGCACCGAGGGGGCGAGGGGAAACACCATATATTTT	CASTEGARGNTIYF
NA	15	NA	TRBV5-1	TRBJ1-1	TGCGCCAGCAGCTTGGAGGTGGGGGCGCATATGGGGGCTTTCTTT	CASSLEVGAHMGAFF
NA	17	NA	TRBV4-1	TRBJ1-1	TGCGCCAGCAGCCAAGAAGGGACGGGACTCCTGAACACTGAAGCTTTCTTT	CASSQEGTGLLNTEAFF
TRBD1	18	NA	TRBV24-1	TRBJ2-5	TGTGCCACCAGTGATTTGCCCGGCAATAAGGGGGCCAGTGAGACCCAGTACTTC	CATSDLPGNKGASETQYF
TRBD1	12	few	TRBV29-1	TRBJ2-7	TGCAGCGTTGATGGACAGGGCTACGAGCAGTACTTC	CSVDGQGYEQYF
TRBD1	13	NA	TRBV2	TRBJ1-1	TGTGCCAGCAGCGGGGACAGGGGCACTGAAGCTTTCTTT	CASSGDRGTEAFF
NA	17	few	TRBV7-6	TRBJ2-4	TGTGCCAGCAGCGAAGGCAGCGGGACACCCTTAGAGAGCATTCAGTACTTC	CASSEGSGTPLESIQYF
TRBD2	15	many	TRBV6-4	TRBJ2-1	TGTGCCAGCAGTGACTCTAGGAGGGGAGGGAATGAGCAGTTCTTC	CASSDSRRGGNEQFF